Following are 26 T cell receptor beta chains from one sample sequenced in a study of shared clonotypes between healthy human individuals. Repertoires were generated with immunoSEQ multiplex PCR, while TCRdb's copy carries only in-frame clones and drops some. Found here are about 610,000 clones, around 96% of them singletons; the top ten hold roughly 0.1%. Selected positively for CCR7 and CD45RO-negative, naive CD8 cells excluded terminally differentiated effector memory CD45RA+ cells. Source material: naive CD8+ T cells sorted from blood. The receptors derive from a young woman in good health.

The chain joins TRBV25-1 to TRBJ2-7; D is possibly TRBD1 or TRBD2 (5 bases each). V lost 6 bases and J lost 0, with 18 bases in between. The germline CDR1 and CDR2 sequences are MGHDK and SYGVNS. CDR3 length: 16 amino acids. The CDR3 here is CASSWGSAGGSYEQYF. CDR3 coding DNA: TGTGCCAGCAGCTGGGGGTCGGCGGGTGGCTCCTACGAGCAGTACTTC.

In nucleotides, the CDR3 is TGTGCCACCAGCAGGCCTGCGGGCACAGATACGCAGTATTTT. Its protein is CATSRPAGTDTQYF. The chain couples TRBV15 to TRBJ2-3; D is ambiguous. This CDR3 is 14 amino acids long. The ends were cut back, 3 bases at V and 1 base at J, with 8 bases in the middle. The germline V gene encodes CDR1 LNHNV and CDR2 YYDKDF (reference sequence).

The chain links TRBV27 to TRBJ2-5; the D gene is possibly TRBD2 (6 bases). The germline V and J ends were trimmed by 4 bases and 9 bases, with 12 bases remaining between them. Germline V gene sequence: CDR1 MNHEY, CDR2 SMNVEV (reference sequence). The CDR3 consists of 12 residues. CDR3 residues: CASSSGGLAQYF. The DNA of the CDR3 is TGTGCCAGCAGTTCCGGGGGATTGGCCCAGTACTTC.

The CDR3 DNA reads as TGTGCCAGCAGTTGGAGGGGCGAGCAGTACTTC. Its protein is CASSWRGEQYF. This chain connects TRBV27 to TRBJ2-7; D is possibly TRBD2 (6 bases). The V end lost 4 bases, the J end lost 6 bases, and 7 bases lay between the germline ends. The germline gives CDR1 MNHEY, CDR2 SMNVEV (reference sequence). This CDR3 contains 11 residues.

In this sample, this clone turned up once. Here the CDR3 DNA reads TGTGCCAGCAGTTACTCTGGCAGGGGTCACGAGCAGTACTTC. This gives the protein CASSYSGRGHEQYF. J is TRBJ2-7 and V is TRBV6-6; D possibly corresponds to TRBD1 (6 bases). Germline-derived CDR1 and CDR2 are MNHNY and SVGAGI (reference sequence). The CDR3 consists of 14 residues. Trimming pared 0 bases from V and 5 bases from J, leaving 11 bases between.

V usage is TRBV4-2 and J usage is TRBJ2-2, with TRBD2 identical over 8 bases. CDR1 is LGHNA, CDR2 YNFKEQ, per germline. V lost 4 bases to trimming and J lost 7 bases; unmatched junction nucleotides: 11. The CDR3 is 16 amino acids. The CDR3 DNA is TGTGCCAGCAGCCCACCAAGGGCCGGGAGGGTCGGGGAGCTGTTTTTT. This sequence encodes CASSPPRAGRVGELFF.

The chain is built from TRBV28 and TRBJ2-5, with 7 bases matching TRBD2. The V gene's germline CDR1 is MDHEN and CDR2 SYDVKM. V lost 6 bases, J lost 5 bases, and 6 bases stayed unmatched. This CDR3 is built from 13 residues. The CDR3 DNA reads TGTGCCAGCAGCCCATGGGGAGGGGAGACCCAGTACTTC. This translates into CASSPWGGETQYF.

A single count supports this clone. V gene TRBV28 combines with J gene TRBJ2-1; possibly TRBD2 for D (5 bases). Between the trimmed V and J ends, which lost 10 bases and 9 bases, there was a span of 13 bases. The germline V gene has CDR1 MDHEN and CDR2 SYDVKM. This CDR3 spans 11 amino acids. DNA for the CDR3: TGTGCCACCACGGGGTCGGGTGAGCAGTTCTTC. Protein sequence: CATTGSGEQFF.

The gene calls are TRBV29-1 and TRBJ2-4, with D perhaps TRBD1 (5 bases). Germline loops: CDR1 SQVTM, CDR2 ANQGSEA. This CDR3 comprises 13 residues. V lost 7 bases, J lost 4 bases, and 14 bases lay in between. The CDR3 here is CSAIARGKNIQYF. The CDR3 coding sequence is TGCAGCGCCATAGCAAGGGGAAAAAACATTCAGTACTTC.

The sample holds one count of this clone. The chain combines TRBV10-2 with TRBJ2-1, with 7 positions matching TRBD2. This CDR3 comprises 15 residues. Germline assignment: CDR1 WSHSY and CDR2 SAAADI. The J segment lost 2 bases and the V segment lost 3 bases, leaving 4 bases of the junction unmatched. CDR3 sequence: CASSEWEGTYNEQFF. The DNA of the CDR3 is TGCGCCAGCAGTGAATGGGAGGGCACCTACAATGAGCAGTTCTTC.

This clone was seen a single time. The genes are TRBV7-9 and TRBJ2-3; D gene ambiguous. CDR1 SEHNR and CDR2 FQNEAQ come from the germline V gene (reference sequence). The CDR3 consists of 13 residues. Trimming stripped 3 bases from V and 6 bases from J, with 10 bases between. The CDR3 sequence is CASSFSPTDTQYF. Written as DNA, the CDR3 is TGTGCCAGCAGCTTCAGCCCAACCGATACGCAGTATTTT.

The chain combines TRBV10-3 with TRBJ2-1; the D gene is possibly TRBD2 (5 bases). The germline V and J ends were trimmed by 4 bases and 0 bases, with 16 bases remaining between them. The CDR3 sequence is 17 residues long. Germline loops: CDR1 ENHRY, CDR2 SYGVKD. CDR3 protein: CAISGANEGSSYNEQFF. The CDR3 DNA sequence: TGTGCCATCAGTGGGGCAAACGAGGGAAGCTCCTACAATGAGCAGTTCTTC.

The chain couples TRBV27 to TRBJ1-5, with D perhaps matching TRBD1 (5 bases). This CDR3 region has 16 residues. Trimming cost V 0 bases and J 5 bases, with 14 bases left between them. CDR1 and CDR2 from the germline V gene are MNHEY and SMNVEV (reference sequence). In DNA, the CDR3 is TGTGCCAGCAGTTTATCCGGTTCGGAGGGGCATCAGCCCCAGCATTTT. Translating gives CASSLSGSEGHQPQHF.

CDR3 nucleotide sequence: TGTGCCAGCAGTTTCAGGGGCGGGCCTGGAAACACCATATATTTT. Encoded protein: CASSFRGGPGNTIYF. The rearrangement uses TRBV28 and TRBJ1-3, with TRBD1 as a possible D gene (6 bases). Trimming stripped 3 bases from V and 2 bases from J, with 11 bases between. The germline CDR1 and CDR2 sequences are MDHEN and SYDVKM. This CDR3 has 15 residues.

The J gene is TRBJ1-1, the V gene TRBV9, with 10 bases identical to TRBD1. The CDR3 contains 14 residues. The V gene's germline CDR1 is SGDLS and CDR2 YYNGEE. V lost 3 bases, J lost 3 bases, and 2 bases stayed unmatched. CDR3 bases: TGTGCCAGCAGCGAGGACAGGGGGTACACTGAAGCTTTCTTT. Amino acids: CASSEDRGYTEAFF.

The V and J genes are TRBV4-2 and TRBJ2-7; TRBD2 is a possible D gene (5 bases). This CDR3 has 15 residues. The V gene's germline CDR1 is LGHNA and CDR2 YNFKEQ. V gave up 4 bases and J gave up 5 bases, with 18 bases separating them. CDR3 loop: CASSLTPSRGDEQYF. CDR3 in DNA: TGTGCCAGCAGCCTTACCCCTAGCCGAGGCGACGAGCAGTACTTC.

The chain combines TRBV28 with TRBJ2-5; D not certain. The CDR3 sequence is 13 residues long. Germline values: CDR1 MDHEN, CDR2 SYDVKM. Trimming removed 7 bases from V and 3 bases from J, with 12 bases in between. The CDR3 spells CASKFRSEETQYF. CDR3 bases: TGTGCCAGCAAATTCAGGTCCGAAGAGACCCAGTACTTC.

The chain links TRBV27 to TRBJ2-5; TRBD2 is a possible D gene (5 bases). This CDR3 comprises 15 residues. CDR1 is MNHEY and CDR2 is SMNVEV in the germline V gene (reference sequence). With 4 bases removed from V and 2 bases from J, the gap between germline ends came to 14 bases. The CDR3 bases are TGTGCCAGCAGTTCCCCCGGTTCGGGGCAAGAGACCCAGTACTTC. Translated: CASSSPGSGQETQYF.

The chain joins TRBV28 to TRBJ2-2, with D tentatively TRBD1 (5 bases). The CDR3 totals 14 residues. Trimming pared 6 bases from V and 3 bases from J, leaving 11 bases between. Germline CDR1 and CDR2: MDHEN and SYDVKM. This CDR3 reads CASSVKGDTGELFF. In DNA form, the CDR3 reads TGTGCCAGCAGCGTAAAAGGGGACACCGGGGAGCTGTTTTTT.

This sequence joins TRBV7-9 and TRBJ2-1, with D unclear. Germline V gene data show CDR1 as SEHNR and CDR2 as FQNEAQ (reference sequence). V lost 7 bases, J lost 10 bases, and 14 bases lay in between. CDR3 size: 12 residues. This CDR3 reads CASTQGGVEQFF. DNA of the CDR3: TGTGCCAGCACCCAAGGTGGGGTCGAGCAGTTCTTC.

The V call is TRBV29-1, the J call TRBJ1-1, with 9 bases lining up with TRBD1. With V trimmed by 6 bases and J by 7 bases, 6 bases remained unmatched. Per the germline V gene, CDR1 is SQVTM and CDR2 is ANQGSEA. This CDR3 contains 12 residues. In DNA form, the CDR3 reads TGCAGCGTACCCGGGACAGGGATTGAAGCTTTCTTT. Translated: CSVPGTGIEAFF. Variable domain in full (rest from reference TRBV29-1 and TRBJ1-1): SAVISQKPSRDICQRGTSLTIQCQVDSQVTMMFWYRQQPGQSLTLIATANQGSEATYESGFVIDKFPISRPNLTFSTLTVSNMSPEDSSIYLCSVPGTGIEAFFGQGTRLTVV.

The V call is TRBV28, the J call TRBJ1-1, with D hard to call. CDR3 size: 15 residues. V was cut by 2 bases and J by 0 bases, with 10 bases left in between. Germline values: CDR1 MDHEN, CDR2 SYDVKM. The CDR3 nucleotides are TGTGCCAGCAGTTTAGTTACAAACCTGAACACTGAAGCTTTCTTT. Residues: CASSLVTNLNTEAFF.

The V gene is TRBV28, the J gene TRBJ2-7, with D tentatively TRBD1 or TRBD2 (5 bases each). CDR1 and CDR2 (germline): MDHEN, SYDVKM. Trimming pared 5 bases from V and 6 bases from J, leaving 11 bases between. There are 12 residues in the CDR3. CDR3: CASSPRGIEQYF. The CDR3 DNA sequence: TGTGCCAGCAGTCCCCGGGGCATCGAGCAGTACTTC. Together with reference TRBV28 and TRBJ2-7, the CDR3 gives the full variable domain: DVKVTQSSRYLVKRTGEKVFLECVQDMDHENMFWYRQDPGLGLRLIYFSYDVKMKEKGDIPEGYSVSREKKERFSLILESASTNQTSMYLCASSPRGIEQYFGPGTRLTVT.

Worth noting for this clone: Other DNA sequences from this sample encode an identical CDR3 as well. This chain joins TRBV19 and TRBJ2-7; 11 nucleotides agree with TRBD2. V lost 5 bases, J lost 3 bases, and 0 bases stayed unmatched. In germline, CDR1 is LNHDA, CDR2 SQIVND (reference sequence). The CDR3 runs to 13 residues. The CDR3 loop is CASSGTSGYEQYF. CDR3 nucleotides: TGTGCCAGTAGTGGGACTAGCGGCTACGAGCAGTACTTC.

The chain couples TRBV11-2 to TRBJ2-1; 8 nucleotides match TRBD2. From germline, CDR1 is SGHAT and CDR2 FQNNGV. Trimming took 7 bases from V and 5 from J; bases not matched to a gene: 19. The CDR3 is 18 residues long. CDR3 sequence reads: CASTNPKAAGESDNEQFF. The CDR3 DNA is TGTGCCAGCACCAACCCCAAAGCAGCGGGAGAGAGCGACAATGAGCAGTTCTTC.

This chain joins TRBV21-1 and TRBJ2-1. TRBV21-1 is shown as a pseudogene. The CDR3 is made up of 17 amino acids. The CDR3 DNA sequence: TGTGCCAGCAGCACGTGCCCACTAGGGGCCTCCTACAATGAGCAGTTCTTC. Translating gives CASSTCPLGASYNEQFF.